This T cell receptor (beta chain) was identified during a study of radiation and T cells in renal cell carcinoma. Libraries were prepared by immunoSEQ multiplex PCR; TCRdb keeps only in-frame clonotypes and omits some of them. The sample holds some 150,000 clones; about nine tenths are singletons and the top ten take 10% to 15%. About this clone itself: The antigen remains unidentified.

Stated time point: blood 2 weeks post-SBRT. Described treatment: 15 Gy SBRT to primary tumor, nephrectomy 4 weeks later. After SBRT, blood was collected at 2 and 4 weeks, plus baseline. The patient's renal cell carcinoma had clear cell pathology. This CDR3 is built from 18 residues. CDR1 is LNHDA and CDR2 is SQIVND in the germline V gene (reference sequence). J was trimmed by 0 bases and V by 7 bases; bases with no gene match: 15. Study findings and constraints: No pretreatment tumor biopsies were available for baseline clonotypes. From baseline, blood top tumor clonotypes peaked at 2 weeks post-radiation.

The sample here was blood, taken from a patient whose treatment included radiotherapy and nephrectomy. The chain recombines TRBV19 with TRBJ1-3; 7 nucleotides agree with TRBD1. The clonotype comes from a woman aged 45-59 years with renal cell carcinoma. The CDR3 DNA sequence: TGTGCCAGTAAGGATTGGGGGACAGACGGTAACTCTGGAAACACCATATATTTT. It translates to CASKDWGTDGNSGNTIYF. Filled out from reference TRBV19 and TRBJ1-3, the complete variable domain reads DGGITQSPKYLFRKEGQNVTLSCEQNLNHDAMYWYRQDPGQGLRLIYYSQIVNDFQKGDIAEGYSVSREKKESFPLTVTSAQKNPTAFYLCASKDWGTDGNSGNTIYFGEGSWLTVV.